The rows below give T cell receptor beta chains drawn from one sample of a study of CD8+ T cells in alopecia areata. Sequencing was performed with immunoSEQ multiplex PCR; in TCRdb, only in-frame clones are kept and a portion is missing. The repertoire has roughly 180,000 clones, approximately 53% of them found once; the top ten carry about 10%. The input for sequencing was CD8+ T cells sorted from blood, taken at week 24, from a patient treated with tofacitinib. The receptor source for this set is a human donor with alopecia areata. Each CDR3 is given with its conserved first and last residue. D genes are given only for firm matches. Rows give clone size only sometimes, using once, few, many, or a class for an expanded clone.

clone size: NA; J gene: TRBJ2-5; D gene: NA; V gene: TRBV27; CDR3 DNA: TGTGCCAGCAAGGAGGGTTTGAGCCAAGAGACCCAGTACTTC; CDR3 protein: CASKEGLSQETQYF
clone size: few; J gene: TRBJ2-1; D gene: NA; V gene: TRBV30; CDR3 DNA: TGTGCCTGGAGTCTCGGATCCTACAATGAGCAGTTCTTC; CDR3 protein: CAWSLGSYNEQFF
clone size: NA; J gene: TRBJ2-5; D gene: TRBD2; V gene: TRBV2; CDR3 DNA: TGTGCCAGCAGTGACCTGACTAGCGCAGAGACCCAGTACTTC; CDR3 protein: CASSDLTSAETQYF
clone size: NA; J gene: TRBJ1-4; D gene: NA; V gene: TRBV13; CDR3 DNA: TGTGCCAGCAGCTTAAGGGGAGGAACTAATGAAAAACTGTTTTTT; CDR3 protein: CASSLRGGTNEKLFF
clone size: few; J gene: TRBJ2-7; D gene: TRBD2; V gene: TRBV13; CDR3 DNA: TGTGCCAGCAGCTCCGGTGGGGGGGTCACCTACGAGCAGTACTTC; CDR3 protein: CASSSGGGVTYEQYF
clone size: NA; J gene: TRBJ2-7; D gene: NA; V gene: TRBV4-1; CDR3 DNA: TGCGCCAGCAGCCGGGGGGCCTCCAGCTCCTACGAGCAGTACTTC; CDR3 protein: CASSRGASSSYEQYF
clone size: NA; J gene: TRBJ2-1; D gene: TRBD1; V gene: TRBV7-2; CDR3 DNA: TGTGCCAGCAGCTACAGGGGGAATGAGCAGTTCTTC; CDR3 protein: CASSYRGNEQFF
clone size: NA; J gene: TRBJ2-7; D gene: TRBD2; V gene: TRBV27; CDR3 DNA: TGTGCCAGCAGTTCTCGGCTAGCGGGTTACGAGCAGTACTTC; CDR3 protein: CASSSRLAGYEQYF
clone size: few; J gene: TRBJ1-1; D gene: TRBD1; V gene: TRBV11-2; CDR3 DNA: TGTGCCAGCAGCTCACAGGGGGCTGAAGCTTTCTTT; CDR3 protein: CASSSQGAEAFF
clone size: NA; J gene: TRBJ1-4; D gene: NA; V gene: TRBV7-2; CDR3 DNA: TGTGCCAGCAGCTTAGGGGGTGAAAAACTGTTTTTT; CDR3 protein: CASSLGGEKLFF
clone size: NA; J gene: TRBJ1-1; D gene: NA; V gene: TRBV30; CDR3 DNA: TGTGCCTGGAGTGTAGACTTGAACACTGAAGCTTTCTTT; CDR3 protein: CAWSVDLNTEAFF
clone size: NA; J gene: TRBJ1-5; D gene: TRBD1; V gene: TRBV19; CDR3 DNA: TGTGCCAGTAGTATCAGGGGGCATCAGCCCCAGCATTTT; CDR3 protein: CASSIRGHQPQHF
clone size: NA; J gene: TRBJ2-7; D gene: NA; V gene: TRBV14; CDR3 DNA: TGTGCCAGCAGTTTAATCATGGGTCTCGCAGACGAGCAGTACTTC; CDR3 protein: CASSLIMGLADEQYF
clone size: NA; J gene: TRBJ2-2; D gene: TRBD2; V gene: TRBV27; CDR3 DNA: TGTGCCAGCAGTTTCGGAGCGGGGGGTTACACCGGGGAGCTGTTTTTT; CDR3 protein: CASSFGAGGYTGELFF
clone size: NA; J gene: TRBJ2-5; D gene: NA; V gene: TRBV19; CDR3 DNA: TGTGCCAGTAGTATAGTCCCCCAAGAGACCCAGTACTTC; CDR3 protein: CASSIVPQETQYF
clone size: NA; J gene: TRBJ1-1; D gene: NA; V gene: TRBV7-4; CDR3 DNA: TGTGCCAGCAGCTTAAGATGGGCTTTCTTT; CDR3 protein: CASSLRWAFF
clone size: few; J gene: TRBJ2-7; D gene: TRBD2; V gene: TRBV30; CDR3 DNA: TGTGCCTGGTCCCGGGGGACTAACTACGAGCAGTACTTC; CDR3 protein: CAWSRGTNYEQYF
clone size: NA; J gene: TRBJ2-7; D gene: NA; V gene: TRBV7-9; CDR3 DNA: TGTGCCAGCAGCGAAGGGGAGGCTTATATGTACGAGCAGTACTTC; CDR3 protein: CASSEGEAYMYEQYF
clone size: NA; J gene: TRBJ2-7; D gene: TRBD2; V gene: TRBV10-3; CDR3 DNA: TGTGCCATCAGTGGAACTAGCGGGGGCGACTCCTACGAGCAGTACTTC; CDR3 protein: CAISGTSGGDSYEQYF
clone size: NA; J gene: TRBJ2-1; D gene: NA; V gene: TRBV7-6; CDR3 DNA: TGTGCCAGCAGCGATTCGATGGATGAGCAGTTCTTC; CDR3 protein: CASSDSMDEQFF
clone size: NA; J gene: TRBJ2-3; D gene: NA; V gene: TRBV6-5; CDR3 DNA: TGTGCCAGCAGCCAGGGGGGGGAAACGCAGTATTTT; CDR3 protein: CASSQGGETQYF
clone size: NA; J gene: TRBJ2-1; D gene: TRBD2; V gene: TRBV2; CDR3 DNA: TGTGCCAGAGAAGAGGCTAGCGGGGTTGAGCAGTTCTTC; CDR3 protein: CAREEASGVEQFF
clone size: few; J gene: TRBJ2-7; D gene: TRBD1; V gene: TRBV6-6; CDR3 DNA: TGTGCCAGCAGTTACCTTTCGGACAGGGGATTATACGAGCAGTACTTC; CDR3 protein: CASSYLSDRGLYEQYF
clone size: few; J gene: TRBJ2-7; D gene: NA; V gene: TRBV30; CDR3 DNA: TGTGCCTGGGGTACACAGGGAGAGCAGTACTTC; CDR3 protein: CAWGTQGEQYF
clone size: NA; J gene: TRBJ1-2; D gene: TRBD1; V gene: TRBV14; CDR3 DNA: TGTGCCAGCAGCCGGGGGTACCGGGACAGAGGCGACTATGGCTACACCTTC; CDR3 protein: CASSRGYRDRGDYGYTF
clone size: NA; J gene: TRBJ2-7; D gene: TRBD1; V gene: TRBV5-1; CDR3 DNA: TGCGCCAGCACTCAGGGGACAGGGGATTACGAGCAGTACTTC; CDR3 protein: CASTQGTGDYEQYF
clone size: NA; J gene: TRBJ2-7; D gene: TRBD1; V gene: TRBV9; CDR3 DNA: TGTGCCAGCAGCCCCGGACAGGGCAGGACCGAGCAGTACTTC; CDR3 protein: CASSPGQGRTEQYF
clone size: NA; J gene: TRBJ2-7; D gene: NA; V gene: TRBV19; CDR3 DNA: TGTGCCAGTAGTCTTGGGTCAGGCGACTACGAGCAGTACTTC; CDR3 protein: CASSLGSGDYEQYF
clone size: NA; J gene: TRBJ1-1; D gene: NA; V gene: TRBV4-3; CDR3 DNA: TGCGCCAGCAGCCAAGACACCTCTAACACTGAAGCTTTCTTT; CDR3 protein: CASSQDTSNTEAFF
clone size: NA; J gene: TRBJ2-4; D gene: TRBD1; V gene: TRBV7-9; CDR3 DNA: TGTGCCAGCAGCCCCCCCGGGACAGGGGCTCATAAGGGCAAAAACATTCAGTACTTC; CDR3 protein: CASSPPGTGAHKGKNIQYF
clone size: NA; J gene: TRBJ2-1; D gene: NA; V gene: TRBV19; CDR3 DNA: TGTGCCAGTAGATATGACAGCAATGAGCAGTTCTTC; CDR3 protein: CASRYDSNEQFF
clone size: NA; J gene: TRBJ2-2; D gene: NA; V gene: TRBV5-6; CDR3 DNA: TGTGCCAGCAGCTTTGGGGACGCAGGAATTTTCGGGGAGCTGTTTTTT; CDR3 protein: CASSFGDAGIFGELFF
clone size: NA; J gene: TRBJ2-2; D gene: TRBD1; V gene: TRBV4-1; CDR3 DNA: TGCGCCAGCAGCCAGTCGGACAGGGGATCAAGGGCCGGGGAGCTGTTTTTT; CDR3 protein: CASSQSDRGSRAGELFF
clone size: NA; J gene: TRBJ2-7; D gene: NA; V gene: TRBV4-3; CDR3 DNA: TGCGCCAGCAGCCAAGGTCTAGAGGGCTACGAGCAGTACTTC; CDR3 protein: CASSQGLEGYEQYF
clone size: NA; J gene: TRBJ2-7; D gene: NA; V gene: TRBV7-9; CDR3 DNA: TGTGCCAGCAGCTCAACCTACGAGCAGTACTTC; CDR3 protein: CASSSTYEQYF
clone size: few; J gene: TRBJ2-7; D gene: NA; V gene: TRBV14; CDR3 DNA: TGTGCCAGCAGCCAAGGCAAGAACGAGCAGTACTTC; CDR3 protein: CASSQGKNEQYF
clone size: NA; J gene: TRBJ2-4; D gene: NA; V gene: TRBV4-3; CDR3 DNA: TGCGCCAGCAGCCAAGATCCCAGGATCCTAAACATTCAGTACTTC; CDR3 protein: CASSQDPRILNIQYF
clone size: NA; J gene: TRBJ2-1; D gene: NA; V gene: TRBV25-1; CDR3 DNA: TGTGCCAGCAGTGAATATGGGGGGAGGGAGCAGTTCTTC; CDR3 protein: CASSEYGGREQFF
clone size: NA; J gene: TRBJ1-1; D gene: NA; V gene: TRBV7-9; CDR3 DNA: TGTGCCAGCAGACCGGCCTCGTTGGGGACTGAAGCTTTCTTT; CDR3 protein: CASRPASLGTEAFF
clone size: NA; J gene: TRBJ2-7; D gene: NA; V gene: TRBV6-6; CDR3 DNA: TGTGCCAGCAGTTATACCCCGGGAAGGACCTACGAGCAGTACTTC; CDR3 protein: CASSYTPGRTYEQYF